These 28 T cell receptor beta chains originate from one sample sequenced in a study of shared T cell receptors in the human thymus. Using immunoSEQ multiplex PCR, the repertoire was profiled, and TCRdb retains in-frame clones only, with some absent. The repertoire holds about 660,000 clones, with 87% as singletons. The same data also went into a second study, on human thymus T cells.

What was sequenced was thymocytes. The receptors originated from a boy in the first two years of life with a congenital heart defect.

This clone was picked up one time. The genes are TRBV25-1 and TRBJ1-4; tentatively, D is TRBD1 (6 bases). Germline V lookup: CDR1 MGHDK, CDR2 SYGVNS. V was trimmed by 8 bases and J by 4 bases, leaving 20 bases between them. The CDR3 is made up of 16 amino acids. The CDR3, as DNA: TGTGCCAGCGGACGACAAGGGGGTGTCCATAATGAAAAACTGTTTTTT. Its translation: CASGRQGGVHNEKLFF.

The J gene is TRBJ1-3, the V gene TRBV7-2; D is perhaps TRBD1 (5 bases). The germline V gene encodes CDR1 SGHTA and CDR2 FQGNSA. V shed 5 bases and J shed 0 bases, with 14 bases lying between them. This CDR3 has 16 residues. Written as DNA, the CDR3 is TGTGCCAGCAGCAGCCGGGACTCCTACTCTGGAAACACCATATATTTT. This translates into CASSSRDSYSGNTIYF. Together with reference TRBV7-2 and TRBJ1-3, the CDR3 gives the full variable domain: GAGVSQSPSNKVTEKGKDVELRCDPISGHTALYWYRQSLGQGLEFLIYFQGNSAPDKSGLPSDRFSAERTGGSVSTLTIQRTQQEDSAVYLCASSSRDSYSGNTIYFGEGSWLTVV.

The chain is built from TRBV30 and TRBJ1-2; D gene ambiguous. Trimming removed 3 bases at V and 2 bases at J, with 4 bases between. CDR1 is GTSNPN and CDR2 is SVGIG in the germline V gene (reference sequence). The CDR3 has 11 residues. CDR3 amino acids: CAWRTNYGYTF. The CDR3 DNA sequence: TGTGCCTGGAGAACAAACTATGGCTACACCTTC. Full variable domain (rest looked up from reference TRBV30 and TRBJ1-2): SQTIHQWPATLVQPVGSPLSLECTVEGTSNPNLYWYRQAAGRGLQLLFYSVGIGQISSEVPQNLSASRPQDRQFILSSKKLLLSDSGFYLCAWRTNYGYTFGSGTRLTVV.

J is TRBJ2-3 and V is TRBV15; D is undetermined. CDR1 is LNHNV, CDR2 YYDKDF, per germline (reference sequence). V lost 4 bases and J 0 bases, leaving 8 bases between the germline ends. The CDR3 has 14 residues. The CDR3 coding sequence is TGTGCCACCAGCATCCTTTATAGCACAGATACGCAGTATTTT. It is translated as CATSILYSTDTQYF. Looking up the rest from reference TRBV15 and TRBJ2-3 gives the full variable domain: DAMVIQNPRYQVTQFGKPVTLSCSQTLNHNVMYWYQQKSSQAPKLLFHYYDKDFNNEADTPDNFQSRRPNTSFCFLDIRSPGLGDTAMYLCATSILYSTDTQYFGPGTRLTVL.

The chain couples TRBV27 to TRBJ2-3; 13 positions agree with TRBD2. Germline V lookup: CDR1 MNHEY, CDR2 SMNVEV (reference sequence). Germline trimming cut 2 bases from V and 2 bases from J; bases unmatched to any gene: 10. This CDR3 spans 19 amino acids. CDR3 sequence reads: CASSLGPPGLAGVTDTQYF. The CDR3 DNA is TGTGCCAGCAGTTTAGGCCCCCCCGGACTAGCGGGAGTCACAGATACGCAGTATTTT.

This clone came up once. The chain combines TRBV5-4 with TRBJ1-6; TRBD1 might be the D (6 bases). The CDR3 is 17 residues long. In germline, CDR1 is SGHNT, CDR2 YYREEE (reference sequence). V was cut by 0 bases and J by 10 bases, with 20 bases left in between. In DNA form, the CDR3 reads TGTGCCAGCAGCTTGGTAGGGGGGGAGGGCGGTAGATCACCCCTCCACTTT. This gives the protein CASSLVGGEGGRSPLHF.

The chain carries TRBV5-6 and TRBJ2-4, with 7 bases fitting TRBD2. The CDR3 is made up of 19 amino acids. Trimming cost V 1 base and J 3 bases; bases outside gene matches: 16. Germline V lookup: CDR1 SGHDT, CDR2 YYEEEE. The CDR3, as DNA: TGTGCCAGCAGCTTGCGCAGCGGGGCTAGAGGTCCGAGCAAAAACATTCAGTACTTC. Amino acid sequence: CASSLRSGARGPSKNIQYF.

The chain is built from TRBV5-1 and TRBJ1-1, with D tentatively TRBD1 (5 bases). The V gene's germline CDR1 is SGHRS and CDR2 YFSETQ. The CDR3 runs 16 residues. V was cut by 7 bases and J by 1 base, with 20 bases left in between. CDR3 amino acids: CASSGGQGQGNTEAFF. CDR3 DNA sequence: TGCGCCAGCTCCGGAGGGCAGGGCCAAGGGAACACTGAAGCTTTCTTT. The whole variable domain, remainder taken from reference TRBV5-1 and TRBJ1-1, is KAGVTQTPRYLIKTRGQQVTLSCSPISGHRSVSWYQQTPGQGLQFLFEYFSETQRNKGNFPGRFSGRQFSNSRSEMNVSTLELGDSALYLCASSGGQGQGNTEAFFGQGTRLTVV.

The chain combines TRBV9 with TRBJ2-1, with 15 bases aligning to TRBD2. This CDR3 has 20 amino acids. Germline CDR1 is SGDLS and CDR2 is YYNGEE. V dropped 1 base and J dropped 2; count of bases not matched to a gene: 10. The CDR3: CASSVRPGLAGGITYNEQFF. The CDR3 bases are TGTGCCAGCAGCGTAAGGCCCGGACTAGCGGGAGGGATCACCTACAATGAGCAGTTCTTC.

J is TRBJ2-1 and V is TRBV15, with D maybe TRBD2 (6 bases). The CDR3 extends over 15 amino acids. V shed 3 bases and J shed 7 bases, with 16 bases lying between them. Germline CDR1 is LNHNV and CDR2 is YYDKDF (reference sequence). The CDR3 reads CATSSRVRELNEQFF. The CDR3 DNA reads as TGTGCCACCAGCAGCCGGGTTCGGGAGTTGAATGAGCAGTTCTTC.

The DNA for the CDR3 is TGTGCCAGCAGTCTCGGACTAGCGGGAGTATCGGTGAGGTGGGGTGGGTACGAGCAGTACTTC. It codes for CASSLGLAGVSVRWGGYEQYF. The chain carries TRBV28 and TRBJ2-7, with 13 positions matching TRBD2. Per germline, CDR1 MDHEN and CDR2 SYDVKM. The CDR3 is made up of 21 amino acids. The V gene end was trimmed by 5 bases and the J gene end by 4 bases; junction bases not matched to a gene: 23.

The chain has TRBV15 and TRBJ1-2; no clear D. Germline V gene data show CDR1 as LNHNV and CDR2 as YYDKDF (reference sequence). V was shortened by 3 bases and J by 10 bases, with 21 bases between the two germline ends. The CDR3 runs 15 residues. The CDR3 reads CATSRDLQKLVDYTF. Written as DNA, the CDR3 is TGTGCCACCAGCAGGGATTTACAGAAGCTCGTTGACTACACCTTC.

The chain carries TRBV6-5 and TRBJ1-2; possibly TRBD1 for D (6 bases). This CDR3 spans 14 amino acids. Per the germline V gene, CDR1 is MNHEY and CDR2 is SVGAGI. Trimming removed 6 bases at V and 1 base at J, with 12 bases between. As DNA, the CDR3 is TGTGCCAGCAGATCACAGGGTTTTAACTATGGCTACACCTTC. It codes for CASRSQGFNYGYTF.

The chain joins TRBV12-5 to TRBJ2-1; 10 positions agree with TRBD1. The CDR3 is 16 residues long. Looked up from germline, CDR1 is LGHNT and CDR2 is FRNRAP. The V gene end was trimmed by 5 bases and the J gene end by 3 bases; junction bases not matched to a gene: 7. The CDR3 spells CASGTRQGAVYNEQFF. In nucleotides, the CDR3 is TGTGCTAGTGGTACAAGACAGGGGGCGGTCTACAATGAGCAGTTCTTC. Supplemented by reference TRBV12-5 and TRBJ2-1, the full variable domain reads DARVTQTPRHKVTEMGQEVTMRCQPILGHNTVFWYRQTMMQGLELLAYFRNRAPLDDSGMPKDRFSAEMPDATLATLKIQPSEPRDSAVYFCASGTRQGAVYNEQFFGPGTRLTVL.

The count of this clone is one. The J gene is TRBJ1-5, the V gene TRBV28; D possibly corresponds to TRBD1 (6 bases). The length of the CDR3 is 18 residues. Trimming stripped 8 bases from V and 0 bases from J, with 23 bases between. Looked up from germline, CDR1 is MDHEN and CDR2 is SYDVKM. The CDR3: CASANQGNGPSSNQPQHF. CDR3 nucleotide sequence: TGTGCCAGCGCGAACCAGGGGAATGGGCCGTCTAGCAATCAGCCCCAGCATTTT.

V gene TRBV28 combines with J gene TRBJ2-5; 8 bases are shared with TRBD1. V trimming: 5 bases; J trimming: 6 bases; junction bases outside the gene matches: 17. This CDR3 spans 17 amino acids. Germline CDR1 and CDR2: MDHEN and SYDVKM. The CDR3 here is CASSPPSRQGRGKTQYF. The CDR3 bases are TGTGCCAGCAGTCCCCCCTCCCGACAGGGGCGAGGGAAGACCCAGTACTTC.

This chain joins TRBV14 and TRBJ1-2; D perhaps matches TRBD1 (6 bases). Germline V gene data show CDR1 as SGHDN and CDR2 as FVKESK. V lost 0 bases to trimming and J lost 10 bases, with 24 bases between them. The CDR3 is made up of 17 amino acids. Written as DNA, the CDR3 is TGTGCCAGCAGCCAAGAGAACAGGGTCGGGGTTATTCCTCACTACACCTTC. Its translation is CASSQENRVGVIPHYTF.

The J gene is TRBJ1-1, the V gene TRBV28; D is undetermined. The V and J ends lost 2 bases and 7 bases respectively, with 8 bases between them. CDR1 is MDHEN and CDR2 is SYDVKM in the germline V gene. This CDR3 is built from 12 residues. This CDR3 reads CASSLPKSEAFF. In DNA form, the CDR3 reads TGTGCCAGCAGTTTACCAAAGAGTGAAGCTTTCTTT.

The chain is built from TRBV9 and TRBJ2-4; a possible D gene is TRBD1 (6 bases). Per germline, CDR1 SGDLS and CDR2 YYNGEE. Trimming pared 5 bases from V and 0 bases from J, leaving 18 bases between. The CDR3 length is 17 residues. CDR3 loop: CASSEGRAGEAKNIQYF. The CDR3 DNA reads TGTGCCAGCAGTGAGGGACGGGCAGGGGAAGCCAAAAACATTCAGTACTTC.

The rearrangement links TRBV5-6 to TRBJ1-4, with a possible D match to TRBD1 (5 bases). V gave up 4 bases and J gave up 8 bases, with 9 bases separating them. The CDR3 extends over 12 amino acids. CDR1 and CDR2 (germline): SGHDT, YYEEEE. DNA of the CDR3: TGTGCCAGCAGCGTCCGGGGGGAAAAACTGTTTTTT. It translates to CASSVRGEKLFF.

The V gene is TRBV29-1, the J gene TRBJ2-1, with TRBD2 matching 14 bases. J was trimmed by 6 bases and V by 0 bases; bases with no gene match: 7. The germline gives CDR1 SQVTM, CDR2 ANQGSEA. CDR3 size: 17 residues. CDR3 nucleotides: TGCAGCGTTGAAGATCTGCCGGGACTAGCGGGAGCCAATGAGCAGTTCTTC. Protein product: CSVEDLPGLAGANEQFF.

The chain links TRBV4-2 to TRBJ1-6; 9 bases agree with TRBD1. The CDR3 loop spans 16 amino acids. CDR1 and CDR2 (germline): LGHNA, YNFKEQ. V dropped 0 bases and J dropped 9; count of bases not matched to a gene: 6. CDR3 DNA sequence: TGTGCCAGCAGCCAAGAGGAGGACAGGGGTACTTCACCCCTCCACTTT. The encoded protein is CASSQEEDRGTSPLHF.

The chain has TRBV27 and TRBJ2-1; 9 bases match TRBD2. The length of the CDR3 is 17 residues. V lost 7 bases and J lost 0; bases outside the gene matches: 10. Germline V gene lookup returns CDR1 MNHEY and CDR2 SMNVEV (reference sequence). CDR3 amino acids: CASNSRLAGASYNEQFF. CDR3 coding DNA: TGTGCCAGCAACTCACGCTTAGCGGGAGCCTCCTACAATGAGCAGTTCTTC.

This sequence joins TRBV5-4 and TRBJ1-1; D is perhaps TRBD1 (5 bases). V was clipped by 4 bases and J by 3 bases, with 13 bases between them. The germline gives CDR1 SGHNT, CDR2 YYREEE (reference sequence). CDR3 size: 14 residues. CDR3 amino acids: CASSADKTDTEAFF. The CDR3, as DNA: TGTGCCAGCAGCGCGGACAAGACTGACACTGAAGCTTTCTTT.

The V call is TRBV5-1, the J call TRBJ1-6; D call uncertain. This CDR3 is 13 amino acids long. Germline V gene sequence: CDR1 SGHRS, CDR2 YFSETQ. V gave up 4 bases and J gave up 9 bases, with 11 bases separating them. CDR3 bases: TGCGCCAGCAGCCAAGACTTGATTTCACCCCTCCACTTT. Its translation: CASSQDLISPLHF.

The chain is built from TRBV11-2 and TRBJ1-3, with TRBD1 as a possible D gene (5 bases). The germline V and J ends were trimmed by 0 bases and 3 bases, with 9 bases remaining between them. Germline V gives CDR1 SGHAT, CDR2 FQNNGV. The CDR3 has 15 amino acids. CDR3 residues: CASSLDRGYGNTIYF. Here the CDR3 DNA reads TGTGCCAGCAGCTTAGACCGGGGGTATGGAAACACCATATATTTT.

This chain uses TRBV4-3 with TRBJ1-1, with D hard to call. The ends were cut back, 1 base at V and 2 bases at J, with 8 bases in the middle. This CDR3 contains 14 residues. The germline CDR1 and CDR2 sequences are LGHNA and YSLEER. The CDR3 protein is CASSQGSSNTEAFF. The CDR3 nucleotides read TGCGCCAGCAGCCAAGGTTCGTCTAACACTGAAGCTTTCTTT.

This chain links TRBV2 with TRBJ2-1, with a possible D match to TRBD1 (6 bases). Between the trimmed V and J ends, which lost 8 bases and 6 bases, there was a span of 14 bases. CDR1 and CDR2 from the germline V gene are SNHLY and FYNNEI. The CDR3 has 13 amino acids. CDR3 amino acids: CASCEGRGNEQFF. CDR3 coding DNA: TGTGCCAGCTGCGAGGGCAGGGGCAATGAGCAGTTCTTC. Complete variable domain (other parts from reference TRBV2 and TRBJ2-1): EPEVTQTPSHQVTQMGQEVILRCVPISNHLYFYWYRQILGQKVEFLVSFYNNEISEKSEIFDDQFSVERPDGSNFTLKIRSTKLEDSAMYFCASCEGRGNEQFFGPGTRLTVL.